This T cell receptor beta chain derives from a study of T-cell memory formation after mild COVID-19. About the study: Clustering of TCRs was largely donor specific.

Using constant-segment primers, 5'RACE produced TCR alpha and TCR beta cDNA libraries carrying sample barcodes and UMIs. TCRdb ran MiXCR on the 5' RACE reads and lists one entry per CDR3 protein. Here the sample spans tens of thousands of distinct CDR3 sequences, roughly 15% being singletons. The germline gives CDR1 GTSNPN, CDR2 SVGIG (reference sequence). Trimming cost V 3 bases and J 0 bases, with 14 bases left between them. The CDR3 sequence is 16 residues long. The sample holds a few counts of this clonotype. Its antigen is undetermined. Whole-study findings and limits: The appearance of some responding clones in pre-infection memory suggested that cross-reactive memory joined.

The source material was PBMCs or a T cell subset sorted from them (not recorded which). The V and J genes are TRBV30 and TRBJ2-2, with D hard to call. This TCR came from a man between 18 and 29 years old who had mild COVID-19 (a few samples of this study predate the infection). Cell type and time point are not known. This chain's CDR3 is CAWSPRWGPNTGELFF. CDR3 bases: TGTGCCTGGAGCCCGCGGTGGGGTCCGAACACCGGGGAGCTGTTTTTT.